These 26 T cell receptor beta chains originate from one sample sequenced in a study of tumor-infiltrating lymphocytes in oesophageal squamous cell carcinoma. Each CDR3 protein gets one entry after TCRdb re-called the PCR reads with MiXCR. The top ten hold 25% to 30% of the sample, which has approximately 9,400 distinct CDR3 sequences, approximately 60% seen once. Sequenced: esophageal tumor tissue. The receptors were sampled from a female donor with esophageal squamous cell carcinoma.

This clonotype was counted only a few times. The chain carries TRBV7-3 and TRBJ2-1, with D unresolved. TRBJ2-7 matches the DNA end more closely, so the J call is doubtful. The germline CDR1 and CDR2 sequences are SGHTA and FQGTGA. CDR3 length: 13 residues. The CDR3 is CASSLNPSYEQYF. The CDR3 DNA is TGTGCCAGCAGCTTAAATCCCTCCTACGAGCAGTACTTC.

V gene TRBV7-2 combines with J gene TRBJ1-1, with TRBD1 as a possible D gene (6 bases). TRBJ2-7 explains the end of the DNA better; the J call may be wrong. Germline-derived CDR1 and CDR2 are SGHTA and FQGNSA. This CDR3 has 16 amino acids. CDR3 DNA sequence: TGTGCCAGCAGCTTAGATGGGACAAGTAAATCCTACGAGCAGTACTTC. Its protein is CASSLDGTSKSYEQYF.

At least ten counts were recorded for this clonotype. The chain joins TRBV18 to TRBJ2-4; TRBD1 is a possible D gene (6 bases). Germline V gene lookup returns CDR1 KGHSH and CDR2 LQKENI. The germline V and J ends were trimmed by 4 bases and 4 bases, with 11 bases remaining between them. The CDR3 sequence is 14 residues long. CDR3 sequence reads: CASSQGQLKNIQYF. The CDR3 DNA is TGTGCCAGCTCACAAGGACAGCTAAAAAACATTCAGTACTTC.

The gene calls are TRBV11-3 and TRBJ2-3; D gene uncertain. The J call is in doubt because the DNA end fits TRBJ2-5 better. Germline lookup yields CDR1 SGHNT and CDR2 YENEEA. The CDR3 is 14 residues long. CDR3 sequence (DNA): TGTGCCAGCAGCTTAGGAATGGGCGGAGAGACCCAGTACTTC. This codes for CASSLGMGGETQYF.

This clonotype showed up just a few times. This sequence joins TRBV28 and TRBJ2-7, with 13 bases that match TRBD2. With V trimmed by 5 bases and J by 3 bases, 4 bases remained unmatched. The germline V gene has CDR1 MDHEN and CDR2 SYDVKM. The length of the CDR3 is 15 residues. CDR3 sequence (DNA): TGTGCCAGCAGTCCTGGACTAGCGGGGGACTACGAGCAGTACTTC. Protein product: CASSPGLAGDYEQYF.

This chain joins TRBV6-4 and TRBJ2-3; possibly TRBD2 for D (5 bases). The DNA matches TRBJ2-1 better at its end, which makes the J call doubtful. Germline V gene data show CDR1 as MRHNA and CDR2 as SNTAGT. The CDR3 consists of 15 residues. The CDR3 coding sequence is TGTGCCAGCAGTGACGGACGAGATCGGGGAAATGAGCAGTTCTTC. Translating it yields CASSDGRDRGNEQFF.

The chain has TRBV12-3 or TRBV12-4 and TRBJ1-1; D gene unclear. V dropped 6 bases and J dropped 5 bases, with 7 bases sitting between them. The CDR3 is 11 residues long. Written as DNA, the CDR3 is TGTGCCAGCAGCCGTAGGACTGAAGCTTTCTTT. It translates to CASSRRTEAFF.

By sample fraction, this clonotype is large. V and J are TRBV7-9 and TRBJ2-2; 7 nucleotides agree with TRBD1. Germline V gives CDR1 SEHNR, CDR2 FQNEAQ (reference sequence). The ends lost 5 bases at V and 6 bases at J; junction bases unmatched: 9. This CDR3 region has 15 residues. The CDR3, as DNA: TGTGCCAGCAGCCCGACTACAGGGGTGGCCGGGGAGCTGTTTTTT. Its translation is CASSPTTGVAGELFF.

The CDR3 coding sequence is TGTGCCAGCAGAACAGGAAACAATCAGCCCCAGCATTTT. It translates to CASRTGNNQPQHF. The chain couples TRBV6-1 to TRBJ1-5; TRBD1 is a possible D gene (5 bases). V gave up 6 bases and J gave up 3 bases, with 9 bases separating them. There are 13 residues in the CDR3. Germline V gene sequence: CDR1 MNHNS, CDR2 SASEGT.

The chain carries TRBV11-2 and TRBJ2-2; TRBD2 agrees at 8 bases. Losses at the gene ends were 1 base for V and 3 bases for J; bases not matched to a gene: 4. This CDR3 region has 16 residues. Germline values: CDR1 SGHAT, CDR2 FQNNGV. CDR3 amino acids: CASSLVPAGDTGELFF. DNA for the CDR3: TGTGCCAGCAGCTTAGTTCCAGCGGGGGACACCGGGGAGCTGTTTTTT.

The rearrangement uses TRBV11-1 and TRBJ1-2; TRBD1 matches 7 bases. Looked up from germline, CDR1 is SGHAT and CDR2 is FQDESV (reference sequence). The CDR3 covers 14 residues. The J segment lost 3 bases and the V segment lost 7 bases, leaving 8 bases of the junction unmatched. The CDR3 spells CASIGDSDYYGYTF. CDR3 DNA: TGTGCCAGCATAGGGGACAGCGACTACTATGGCTACACCTTC.

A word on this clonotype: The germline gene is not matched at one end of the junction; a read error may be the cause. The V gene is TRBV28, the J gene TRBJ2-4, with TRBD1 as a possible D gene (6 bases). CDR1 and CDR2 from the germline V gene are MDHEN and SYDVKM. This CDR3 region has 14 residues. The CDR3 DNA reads TGTGCCAGCAGTTTCGGGACATGGAATTCACCCCTCCACTTC. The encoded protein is CASSFGTWNSPLHF.

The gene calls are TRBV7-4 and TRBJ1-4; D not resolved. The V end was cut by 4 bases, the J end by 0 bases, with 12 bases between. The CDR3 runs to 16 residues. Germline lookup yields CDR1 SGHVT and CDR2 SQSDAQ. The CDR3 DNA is TGTGCCAGCAGCTGTCCCAAGACTGCAACTAATGAAAAACTGTTTTTT. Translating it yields CASSCPKTATNEKLFF.

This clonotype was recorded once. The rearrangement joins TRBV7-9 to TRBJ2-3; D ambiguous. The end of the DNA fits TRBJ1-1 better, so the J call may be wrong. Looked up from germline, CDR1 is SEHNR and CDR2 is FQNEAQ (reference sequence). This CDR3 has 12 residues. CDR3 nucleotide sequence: TGTGCCAGCAGCTTTTCAGCGGCAGAAGCTTTCTTT. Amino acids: CASSFSAAEAFF.

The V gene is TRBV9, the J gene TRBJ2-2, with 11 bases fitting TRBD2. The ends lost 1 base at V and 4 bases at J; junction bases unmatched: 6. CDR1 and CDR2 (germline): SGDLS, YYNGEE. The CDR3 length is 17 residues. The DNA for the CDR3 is TGTGCCAGCAGCGTAACTAGCGGGAGTAGGGGCACCGGGGAGCTGTTTTTT. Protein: CASSVTSGSRGTGELFF.

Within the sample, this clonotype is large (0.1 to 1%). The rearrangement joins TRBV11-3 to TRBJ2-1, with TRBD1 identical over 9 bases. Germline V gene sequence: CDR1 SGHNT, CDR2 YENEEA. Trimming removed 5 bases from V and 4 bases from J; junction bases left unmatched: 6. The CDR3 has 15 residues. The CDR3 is CASSGQGTGYNEQFF. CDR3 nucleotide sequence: TGTGCCAGCAGCGGACAGGGGACGGGATACAATGAGCAGTTCTTC.

The CDR3 DNA is TGTGCCAGCAGCCTGGGGGGACCCTCCGATGAGCAGTTCTTC. Protein product: CASSLGGPSDEQFF. The J gene is TRBJ2-1, the V gene TRBV7-2, with D possibly TRBD2 on 6 matching bases. Germline V CDR1 and CDR2: SGHTA, FQGNSA. V shed 5 bases and J shed 8 bases, with 16 bases lying between them. The CDR3 is 14 residues long. The full variable domain, in which reference TRBV7-2 and TRBJ2-1 provide the parts outside the CDR3, is GAGVSQSPSNKVTEKGKDVELRCDPISGHTALYWYRQSLGQGLEFLIYFQGNSAPDKSGLPSDRFSAERTGGSVSTLTIQRTQQEDSAVYLCASSLGGPSDEQFFGPGTRLTVL.

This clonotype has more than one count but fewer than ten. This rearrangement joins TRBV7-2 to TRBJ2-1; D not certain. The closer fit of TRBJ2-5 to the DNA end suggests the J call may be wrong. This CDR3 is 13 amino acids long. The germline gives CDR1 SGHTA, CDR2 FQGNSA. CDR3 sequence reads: CASSFAVQETQYF. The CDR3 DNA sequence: TGTGCCAGCAGCTTCGCGGTACAAGAGACCCAGTACTTC.

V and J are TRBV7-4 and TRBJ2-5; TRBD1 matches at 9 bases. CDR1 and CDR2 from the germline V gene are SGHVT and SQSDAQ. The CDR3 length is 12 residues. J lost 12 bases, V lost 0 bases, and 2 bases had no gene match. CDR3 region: CASSLAGQGKYF. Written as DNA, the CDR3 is TGTGCCAGCAGCTTAGCGGGACAGGGAAAGTACTTC.

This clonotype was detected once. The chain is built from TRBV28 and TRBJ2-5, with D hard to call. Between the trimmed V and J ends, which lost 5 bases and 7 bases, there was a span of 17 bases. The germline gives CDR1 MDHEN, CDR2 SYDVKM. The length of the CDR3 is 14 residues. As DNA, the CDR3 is TGTGCCAGCAGTCTCCCGTACGGTACAGCGACCCAGTACTTC. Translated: CASSLPYGTATQYF.

The CDR3 reads CASSLAGGAYNEQFF. CDR3 DNA: TGTGCCAGCAGCTTAGCCGGGGGCGCTTACAATGAGCAGTTCTTC. The chain joins TRBV11-3 to TRBJ2-5; the D gene could be TRBD1 or TRBD2 (6 bases each). The J call is uncertain, as TRBJ2-1 better fits the DNA end. Looked up from germline, CDR1 is SGHNT and CDR2 is YENEEA. This CDR3 comprises 15 residues.

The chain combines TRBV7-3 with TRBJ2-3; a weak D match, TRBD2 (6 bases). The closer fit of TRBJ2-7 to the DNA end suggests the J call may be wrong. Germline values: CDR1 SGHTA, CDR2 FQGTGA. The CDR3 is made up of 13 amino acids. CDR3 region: CASSLTHGGEQYF. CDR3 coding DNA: TGTGCCAGCAGCTTAACCCACGGGGGCGAGCAGTACTTC.

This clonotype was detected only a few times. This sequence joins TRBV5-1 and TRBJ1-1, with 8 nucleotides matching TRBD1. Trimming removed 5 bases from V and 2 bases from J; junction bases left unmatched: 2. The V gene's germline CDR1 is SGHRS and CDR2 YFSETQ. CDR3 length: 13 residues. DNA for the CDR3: TGCGCCAGCAGGACAGGGGATAACACTGAAGCTTTCTTT. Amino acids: CASRTGDNTEAFF.

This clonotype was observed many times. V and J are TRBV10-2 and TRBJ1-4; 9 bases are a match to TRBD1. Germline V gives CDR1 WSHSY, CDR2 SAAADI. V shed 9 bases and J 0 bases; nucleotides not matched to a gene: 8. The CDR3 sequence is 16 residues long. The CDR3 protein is CASRAGQGSTNEKLFF. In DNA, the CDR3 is TGCGCCAGTCGAGCGGGACAGGGCTCAACTAATGAAAAACTGTTTTTT.

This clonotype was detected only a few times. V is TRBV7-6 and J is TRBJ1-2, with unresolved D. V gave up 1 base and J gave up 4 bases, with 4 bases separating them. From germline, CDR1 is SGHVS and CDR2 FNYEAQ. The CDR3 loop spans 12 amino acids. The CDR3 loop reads CASSLEGYGYTF. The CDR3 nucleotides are TGTGCCAGCAGCTTAGAAGGCTATGGCTACACCTTC.

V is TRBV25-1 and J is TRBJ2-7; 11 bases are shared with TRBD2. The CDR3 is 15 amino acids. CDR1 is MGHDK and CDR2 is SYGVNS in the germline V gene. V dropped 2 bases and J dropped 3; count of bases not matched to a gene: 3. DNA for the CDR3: TGTGCCAGCAGTGAACCTGGACTAGCGGGCTACGAGCAGTACTTC. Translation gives CASSEPGLAGYEQYF.